This T cell receptor (beta chain) was retrieved from a study of T cells after yellow fever vaccination. Study information: It was SMART-Seq v4 Ultra Low Input that prepared the fractions with low cell numbers. Study-wide findings and caveats: Some clonotypes were seen in both the CD4 and the CD8 compartments. These made up a small share and likely arose from convergent recombination.

TCRdb itself ran the 5' RACE reads through MiXCR, one entry per CDR3 protein. This repertoire shows 300,000 to 350,000 distinct CDR3 sequences, roughly 10% found once; its top ten account for over 3%. Concerning this clonotype: Its antigen is not identified. A much larger clone differs by one base, so this may be a read error.

Germline CDR1 and CDR2: SGHRS and YFSETQ. This CDR3 is built from 13 residues. V lost 0 bases and J 3 bases, leaving 6 bases between the germline ends. The input for sequencing was CD4+ T cells sorted from PBMCs, taken 45 days after the yellow fever booster vaccination. This chain uses TRBV5-1 with TRBJ1-1; D call uncertain. The receptor was isolated from a man in his late teens or twenties who received the YFV17D yellow fever vaccine. The CDR3 DNA reads TGCGCCAGCAGCTTGGATGGGGACACTGAAGCTTTCTTT. Its protein is CASSLDGDTEAFF.